This TCR beta chain was recovered during a study of T cells after posttransplantation cyclophosphamide. Broader study findings: Donor-recipient repertoire similarity was low at 1-2 months, rising over year one. TRB overlap between skin or GI tissue T cells and blood was limited. After PTCy, TRB diversity resembled that of CNI/methotrexate controls.

TCRdb's copy holds only in-frame clones and misses some; the assay was immunoSEQ multiplex PCR. The sample has 25,000 to 35,000 clones, none seen only once. CDR1 is SGDLS, CDR2 YYNGEE, per germline. V was cut by 5 bases and J by 0 bases, with 11 bases left in between. This CDR3 is built from 14 residues. In its sample, this clone was seen many times. What it binds is unknown. The chain recombines TRBV9 with TRBJ1-2, with D perhaps matching TRBD1 (6 bases). Input material: PBMCs. This clonotype was obtained from a woman younger than 45 in good health and a related stem cell transplant donor. CDR3 amino acids: CASSQGMANYGYTF. The CDR3 DNA follows: TGTGCCAGCAGTCAGGGGATGGCTAACTATGGCTACACCTTC.